The 25 T cell receptor beta chains listed next were all sequenced from one sample in a study of cytomegalovirus exposure and HLA in healthy donors (dated by TCRdb to about 2017). The library was generated by the immunoSEQ multiplex PCR assay. The multiplex PCR relied on a mix of 60 forward primers for TCR Vbeta segments and 13 reverse primers for TCR Jbeta segments. TCRdb took this table from immuneACCESS and kept in-frame rearrangements with V and J called. Such tables lack part of the clones; where checked against another copy, unresolved V genes explain under half of the gap, and the rest is unexplained. This sample holds about 86,000 clones; around 70% were observed only once. The ten largest clones take up 8% to 10% of the sample. Source material: PBMCs. Receptor source: a man in his sixties in good health and CMV-seronegative.

As regards this clone: Sequence at one end of the junction differs from germline and may be a read error. The chain carries TRBV7-9 and TRBJ2-1, with a tentative D call TRBD2 (6 bases). CDR3 length: 16 amino acids. The germline V gene encodes CDR1 SEHNR and CDR2 FQNEAQ (reference sequence). The CDR3 reads CSSSLAENQQDNEQFF. CDR3 in DNA: TGTTCCAGCAGCTTAGCGGAGAATCAGCAAGACAATGAGCAGTTCTTC.

This rearrangement joins TRBV30 to TRBJ1-5; tentative D call: TRBD1 (5 bases). CDR1 is GTSNPN, CDR2 SVGIG, per germline (reference sequence). V lost 3 bases and J 11 bases, leaving 17 bases between the germline ends. The CDR3 sequence is 13 residues long. The CDR3 DNA is TGTGCCTGGAGCTATTCTCAGGGTATGGCCCAGCATTTT. Translating it yields CAWSYSQGMAQHF.

V gene TRBV6-6 combines with J gene TRBJ2-5; perhaps TRBD1 as D (6 bases). The germline V gene has CDR1 MNHNY and CDR2 SVGAGI (reference sequence). The CDR3 is 13 residues long. Trimming pared 7 bases from V and 5 bases from J, leaving 14 bases between. CDR3 DNA sequence: TGTGCCAGCACCCCGGGACATGGGGAGACCCAGTACTTC. This sequence encodes CASTPGHGETQYF.

This chain uses TRBV28 with TRBJ1-6; D may be TRBD1 (5 bases). CDR3 size: 14 residues. Germline CDR1 and CDR2: MDHEN and SYDVKM. V lost 5 bases and J lost 10, with 15 bases in between. CDR3 residues: CASSPVRTGSPLHF. The CDR3 DNA reads TGTGCCAGCAGTCCAGTCCGAACAGGATCACCCCTCCACTTT.

V is TRBV5-5 and J is TRBJ2-7, with D possibly being TRBD2 (6 bases). The CDR3 has 15 amino acids. Per the germline V gene, CDR1 is SGHKS and CDR2 is YYEKEE (reference sequence). V shed 0 bases and J shed 3 bases, with 13 bases lying between them. The CDR3 sequence: CASSLVGFSGYEQYF. DNA of the CDR3: TGTGCCAGCAGCTTGGTCGGCTTTAGCGGCTACGAGCAGTACTTC.

Only a few counts were recorded for this clone. The rearrangement uses TRBV5-1 and TRBJ1-1, with TRBD1 matching 9 bases. This CDR3 region has 16 residues. Per the germline V gene, CDR1 is SGHRS and CDR2 is YFSETQ. With 3 bases clipped from V and 3 bases from J, the junction kept 9 bases outside the gene matches. This CDR3 reads CASSWTGARSDTEAFF. The CDR3 nucleotides are TGCGCCAGCAGCTGGACAGGGGCTAGGAGTGACACTGAAGCTTTCTTT.

This clone was observed a handful of times. V usage is TRBV5-1 and J usage is TRBJ1-3, with D uncertain. Germline CDR1 SGHRS, CDR2 YFSETQ. V shed 4 bases and J shed 5 bases, with 13 bases lying between them. This CDR3 is 14 amino acids long. In DNA form, the CDR3 reads TGCGCCAGCAGCCCTAGCTCCGGGCGAAACACCATATATTTT. Its translation: CASSPSSGRNTIYF.

The chain links TRBV18 to TRBJ2-7; D perhaps matches TRBD2 (6 bases). The CDR3 is 13 amino acids. V was trimmed by 6 bases and J by 2 bases, leaving 11 bases between them. Germline values: CDR1 KGHSH, CDR2 LQKENI. This chain's CDR3 is CASSKRGAYEQYF. CDR3 nucleotides: TGTGCCAGCTCGAAGCGCGGGGCCTACGAGCAGTACTTC.

The chain recombines TRBV6-1 with TRBJ2-3; no reliable D call. V was cut by 6 bases and J by 0 bases, with 10 bases left in between. CDR3 length: 14 residues. Germline V CDR1 and CDR2: MNHNS, SASEGT. CDR3 DNA sequence: TGTGCCAGCAGGACCGACACTAGCACAGATACGCAGTATTTT. It is translated as CASRTDTSTDTQYF.

V and J are TRBV6-1 and TRBJ1-2; possibly TRBD1 for D (5 bases). This CDR3 has 14 residues. Germline CDR1 and CDR2: MNHNS and SASEGT. V was clipped by 1 base and J by 4 bases, with 10 bases between them. CDR3 protein: CASSEDTGFYGYTF. DNA for the CDR3: TGTGCCAGCAGTGAAGACACAGGTTTCTATGGCTACACCTTC.

J is TRBJ2-7 and V is TRBV15, with 8 nucleotides matching TRBD2. With V trimmed by 0 bases and J by 0 bases, 10 bases remained unmatched. The CDR3 is made up of 18 amino acids. Germline V gene lookup returns CDR1 LNHNV and CDR2 YYDKDF (reference sequence). The CDR3 DNA reads as TGTGCCACCAGCAGAGATTTGAGCGGGGGCCCGCTCTCCTACGAGCAGTACTTC. Protein sequence: CATSRDLSGGPLSYEQYF.

The V gene is TRBV9, the J gene TRBJ2-3; possibly TRBD2 for D (6 bases). This CDR3 region has 13 residues. The germline gives CDR1 SGDLS, CDR2 YYNGEE. Trimming took 7 bases from V and 2 from J, leaving 11 bases between them. CDR3 coding DNA: TGTGCCAGCGGATCTAGCGACACAGATACGCAGTATTTT. Its protein product is CASGSSDTDTQYF.

In this sample, this clone turned up once. The V call is TRBV5-1, the J call TRBJ1-5, with D possibly TRBD1 on 6 matching bases. Trimming pared 2 bases from V and 4 bases from J, leaving 16 bases between. The germline gives CDR1 SGHRS, CDR2 YFSETQ. The length of the CDR3 is 16 residues. The CDR3 nucleotides read TGCGCCAGCAGCTTAGGTCACACAGGGCCAAATCAGCCCCAGCATTTT. This codes for CASSLGHTGPNQPQHF.

This clone is a singleton in its sample. The rearrangement uses TRBV19 and TRBJ2-7, with 8 bases identical to TRBD1. The CDR3 totals 16 residues. The V gene's germline CDR1 is LNHDA and CDR2 SQIVND (reference sequence). V was clipped by 2 bases and J by 4 bases; unmatched bases: 10. Here the CDR3 reads CASSIPPGQGVYEQYF. In nucleotides, the CDR3 is TGTGCCAGTAGTATACCTCCCGGACAGGGAGTGTACGAGCAGTACTTC.

This clone was detected once. The V gene is TRBV25-1, the J gene TRBJ2-2, with a tentative D call TRBD1 (5 bases). Germline V lookup: CDR1 MGHDK, CDR2 SYGVNS. Trimming shortened V by 2 bases and J by 5 bases, and 12 bases separated the two germline ends. The CDR3 runs to 15 residues. The CDR3 coding sequence is TGTGCCAGCAGTGAAGGGGCAGGGAATACCGGGGAGCTGTTTTTT. Protein product: CASSEGAGNTGELFF.

The chain uses TRBV6-6 and TRBJ2-7, with a possible D match to TRBD1 (6 bases). The ends were cut back, 10 bases at V and 3 bases at J, with 19 bases in the middle. Germline V gene data show CDR1 as MNHNY and CDR2 as SVGAGI (reference sequence). This CDR3 comprises 14 residues. The CDR3 coding sequence is TGTGCCACCCTCCGACAGGCCCCTGGCTACGAGCAGTACTTC. Translation gives CATLRQAPGYEQYF.

The rearrangement links TRBV18 to TRBJ1-5; no definite D call. Germline CDR1 is KGHSH and CDR2 is LQKENI. The CDR3 length is 15 residues. Trimming cost V 6 bases and J 7 bases, with 19 bases left between them. DNA of the CDR3: TGTGCCAGCTCGAACGGGTTGGTCGTAACGCAGCCCCAGCATTTT. Translation: CASSNGLVVTQPQHF. Supplemented by reference TRBV18 and TRBJ1-5, the full variable domain reads NAGVMQNPRHLVRRRGQEARLRCSPMKGHSHVYWYRQLPEEGLKFMVYLQKENIIDESGMPKERFSAEFPKEGPSILRIQQVVRGDSAAYFCASSNGLVVTQPQHFGDGTRLSIL.

This chain connects TRBV11-2 to TRBJ2-1; 11 positions agree with TRBD2. CDR3 size: 17 residues. The V gene's germline CDR1 is SGHAT and CDR2 FQNNGV. Germline trimming cut 10 bases from V and 3 bases from J; bases unmatched to any gene: 14. CDR3 bases: TGTGCCACGGGAAAGACTAGCGGGGTGACCCTCTACAATGAGCAGTTCTTC. As protein: CATGKTSGVTLYNEQFF.

The chain employs TRBV11-2 and TRBJ2-1, with D possibly TRBD2 on 6 matching bases. The CDR3 is 15 residues long. Germline CDR1 reads SGHAT; CDR2 reads FQNNGV. V lost 0 bases and J 4 bases, leaving 10 bases between the germline ends. DNA of the CDR3: TGTGCCAGCAGCTTAGAAGGACTATTATACAATGAGCAGTTCTTC. This codes for CASSLEGLLYNEQFF.

J is TRBJ2-1 and V is TRBV29-1, with TRBD1 identical over 7 bases. This CDR3 comprises 15 residues. Germline V gives CDR1 SQVTM, CDR2 ANQGSEA. Trimming at V came to 4 bases and at J to 0 bases, leaving 6 bases not matched to a gene. CDR3 sequence reads: CSVVTTGSSYNEQFF. For the CDR3, the DNA is TGCAGCGTTGTCACGACAGGGAGCTCCTACAATGAGCAGTTCTTC.

The chain combines TRBV7-2 with TRBJ1-4; TRBD1 is a possible D gene (6 bases). V lost 2 bases to trimming and J lost 8 bases, with 12 bases between them. The CDR3 has 14 amino acids. The germline CDR1 and CDR2 sequences are SGHTA and FQGNSA. The CDR3 DNA is TGTGCCAGCAGCTTACTGGGTAGGGGGGAAAAACTGTTTTTT. As protein: CASSLLGRGEKLFF.

This clone was seen a few times. The chain links TRBV6-1 to TRBJ1-5, with a possible D match to TRBD1 (6 bases). The CDR3 runs to 16 residues. The V end was cut by 3 bases, the J end by 6 bases, with 18 bases between. The germline V gene has CDR1 MNHNS and CDR2 SASEGT. The DNA for the CDR3 is TGTGCCAGCAGTGACGATACAGGGAGCGAAGGTCAGCCCCAGCATTTT. This gives the protein CASSDDTGSEGQPQHF.

The chain links TRBV15 to TRBJ1-2; D is uncertain. The germline gives CDR1 LNHNV, CDR2 YYDKDF (reference sequence). CDR3 size: 12 residues. Trimming pared 0 bases from V and 4 bases from J, leaving 3 bases between. CDR3 DNA: TGTGCCACCAGCAGAGACGGCTATGGCTACACCTTC. Its translation is CATSRDGYGYTF.

This chain links TRBV6-4 with TRBJ2-5; TRBD1 matches 10 bases. The CDR3 is made up of 14 amino acids. Losses at the gene ends were 9 bases for V and 4 bases for J; bases not matched to a gene: 8. Germline V gene lookup returns CDR1 MRHNA and CDR2 SNTAGT. The CDR3: CARGVDRGPETQYF. As DNA, the CDR3 is TGTGCCAGGGGGGTAGACAGGGGGCCAGAGACCCAGTACTTC.

The chain couples TRBV5-1 to TRBJ2-7; D is uncertain. The CDR3 loop spans 15 amino acids. Germline V gene sequence: CDR1 SGHRS, CDR2 YFSETQ. V shed 0 bases and J shed 3 bases, with 13 bases lying between them. The CDR3 coding sequence is TGCGCCAGCAGCTTGGCGGAGTTTACCGTCTACGAGCAGTACTTC. Residues: CASSLAEFTVYEQYF.